What follows describes a single TCR beta chain. The clone's antigen remains unknown. Spanning cysteine to phenylalanine, the CDR3 consists of 16 amino acids. The only DNA kept is the CDR3, 48 bases in frame from the first base. Via the germline V gene, CDR1 is SNHLY and CDR2 FYNNEI. V is cut by 7 bases and J by 2 bases, and the space between the germline ends is 18 bases. Libraries were prepared through the immunoSEQ multiplex PCR assay. For the multiplex PCR, a mixture combining 60 forward primers for TCR Vbeta segments and 13 reverse primers for TCR Jbeta segments was used. A multiplex PCR assay on genomic DNA amplified the CDR3 region of rearranged TCR beta genes. Amplified TCR beta libraries were sequenced as 87-base-pair reads on the Illumina HiSeq System. Processing in the source paper ran as follows. Across the roughly 640 repertoires, a later analysis counted approximately 75 million unique TCR beta chains, around 11 million of which were shared by at least two donors. A nearest-neighbor algorithm error-corrected the raw reads and collapsed the reads into unique sequences, merging closely related sequences to remove PCR and sequencing errors. CDR3 sequences were aligned to IMGT reference sequences to assign V, D and J gene segments. For a sequence to be retained, at least a six-nucleotide match to both a V gene segment and a J gene segment was required. Rearrangements were called productive when the CDR3 lacked stop codons and stayed in frame with V and J; all others were non-productive. Following IMGT convention, CDR3 was defined as the stretch from the second conserved V-encoded cysteine up to the conserved J-encoded phenylalanine. In an earlier analysis of some 550 of the donors, sequences lacking an unambiguous match to a single V gene segment were excluded. An earlier analysis of around 600 of the donors classified V segments as functional when productive rearrangements were above 56.7% and as segregating when the standard deviation between donors was above 5%. A statistical classification framework was built to diagnose cytomegalovirus status from the catalog of TCR beta chain sequences. In a later analysis, V and J genes were assigned by comparing TCR nucleotide sequences against IMGT/GENE-DB human TR gene sequences. A later analysis assigned CDR3 sequences and most-parsimonious VDJ recombination scenarios with the TCRdist pipeline. A later analysis defined each TCR beta chain by its CDR3 amino acid sequence plus V-gene family, and excluded reads lacking a unique V-gene family. In a later analysis, 450 to 600 highly shared, low-generation-probability nucleotide sequences were removed to address suspected cross-contamination and a sequencing artifact. For each public chain, a later analysis derived a clonal expansion index from normalized ranks of inferred template counts within each repertoire. In a later analysis, generation probabilities were computed using a VDJ recombination model fitted to out-of-frame rearrangements, and the results were checked against IGoR. A later analysis scored TCR-TCR, TCR-HLA and TCR-CMV co-occurrence with hypergeometric tests, applying a repertoire-size bias correction to TCR pairs. A later analysis estimated false discovery rates by permuting HLA or CMV assignments 20 times. In a later analysis, co-occurring TCRs were grouped using DBSCAN, with TCRdist sequence similarity added in when clustering inside HLA-allele-positive subsets. Repertoires with fewer than 30,000 or more than 120,000 public chains were left out of co-occurrence clustering, as were roughly five repertoires with anomalous nucleotide sharing. The source is immuneACCESS, and TCRdb retained only in-frame sequences with V and J called. Part of the clones is not carried over; for the studies checked, unresolved V genes explain less than half of this, and the remainder is unexplained. V and J calls and clone size are given by that table; D and trimming were obtained from the DNA. In this sample's table one finds approximately 96,000 clones. The ten largest clones capture approximately 6% of the sample.

This sample is drawn from a study of cytomegalovirus exposure and HLA in healthy donors (dated by TCRdb to about 2017). Notes on the research overall: An earlier analysis of roughly 500 of the donors reported under 300 Gb of sequence data and 117 million unique TCR beta sequences obtained from about 180 million T cells. An early release covering over 500 HLA-typed donors comprised roughly 300 gigabases of sequencing data and approximately 85 million unique TCR sequences. The genetic ancestry cluster associated with self-reported Caucasian donors included about 84% of the roughly 400 genotyped donors. The study aimed to test whether signatures of past pathogen exposure could be identified by cataloging public T cell receptors. Using immunosequencing, the study profiled T cell repertoires from roughly 650 subjects and related those repertoires to cytomegalovirus serostatus. Along with the approximately 700-subject first cohort, a separate validation cohort of 120 different subjects was used. To predict cytomegalovirus infection status, the study combined high-throughput TCR immunosequencing, statistical association of individual TCRs with disease status, and machine learning. In a later analysis, previously published TCR beta repertoires from 666 donors were re-analyzed and high-resolution HLA genotyping was added so that TCR occurrence patterns could be studied. Rather than using new phenotypic data, the later analysis identified candidate immune exposures from TCR beta sequences and from how often those sequences occurred across donors. An earlier analysis of approximately 640 of the donors applied high-throughput TCR beta sequencing to assess whether each TCR beta V gene segment acted as functional or pseudogenic. Alongside the repertoire data, information on donor age, sex, ethnicity and CMV serostatus was compiled. Genome-wide SNP genotypes for about 65% of the roughly 700 donors were used in a later genetic analysis, which treated that subset as a discovery cohort. Every discovery cohort repertoire had been produced on one sequencing platform. HLA typing covered class I and class II loci at four-digit resolution. Typing coverage varied by locus: about 620-640 donors for A, B, C, DRB1 and DQB1; roughly 510 for DQA1; more than 600 for DPA1; roughly 450 for DPB1. Because of strong linkage in the cohort, roughly five DR-DQ haplotypes were treated as single units for association and clustering. Across approximately 400 genotyped donors of the cohort, an average of roughly 230,000 unique TCR beta nucleotide sequences per donor were sequenced, and approximately 19% of those sequences were non-productive. General study outcomes and caveats: Compared with equally common non-associated chains, HLA-associated TCR beta chains in a later analysis were more clonally expanded and had lower generation probabilities. A later analysis associated 15,000 to 20,000 TCR beta sequences with specific HLA alleles at a false discovery rate of 0.05. Because HLA typing was missing for some donors at each locus, association tests included only the typed subset. A cluster of highly shared sequence variants was judged likely to represent a technical artifact of the sequencing pipeline. A total of 150 to 200 TCR beta chains were listed by the study as associated with cytomegalovirus. A later analysis reported that several top co-occurrence clusters appeared linked to parvovirus B19, influenza, CMV and Epstein-Barr virus. Strong co-occurrence of HLA alleles, especially DR and DQ, made assigning TCR associations to individual alleles difficult. Sequencing depth was assumed to be roughly uniform across donors in the presence/absence analyses, though that assumption may not hold. For the cohort, immune exposure information was limited to CMV serostatus. An association between a missense DCLRE1C variant and V-gene and J-gene trimming of TCR beta chains was found in a later genetic analysis and replicated in an independent cohort. Most TCR sequences were seen in very few donors, while some public TCRs were found in many individuals. Three of the identified cytomegalovirus-associated TCR beta chains were confirmed in vitro to be specific for cytomegalovirus antigens. According to a later genetic analysis, donors in an Asian-associated ancestry cluster had fewer N-insertions in productive TCRs than the approximately 610-donor mean. Some IMGT-functional V segments, including TRBV6-2 and TRBV6-3, could not be told apart with the 87-base-pair reads, so those segments were excluded. Broadly in line with IMGT annotations, most TCR beta V segments showed up in productive rearrangements about 90% or about 30% of the time in an earlier analysis of approximately 600 of the donors. Correlated functional status among segregating V segments might reflect linkage disequilibrium, but an unknown experimental factor could not be ruled out. A later analysis found that TCR association rates varied across HLA loci, with DRB1 alleles showing the most associated TCRs and HLA-C alleles the fewest. A further reported finding was that TCR beta sequences accurately predicted the HLA-A and HLA-B alleles for most subjects in the first cohort. Only TCR beta chains were sequenced in this cohort, and the absence of alpha or paired-chain data limited detectable features. The earlier analysis of some 540 of the donors excluded roughly 17 rarely observed V segments, including chromosome 9 orphons, because counts were too low. The classifier was reported to diagnose cytomegalovirus status with high specificity and sensitivity in both the original cohort and the validation cohort. It was suggested by the authors that the approach could potentially be generalized to other disease states and immunological phenotypes. A later analysis found that most CMV-associated TCR beta chains appeared HLA-restricted, with HLA associations seemingly driven largely by CMV exposure.

The cohort comprised 670 or so healthy bone marrow donors. All cohort members were sampled while nominally healthy, although unrecorded immune exposures were likely present. The donor tested CMV seropositive, placing the donor among the 289 seropositive members of the cohort. Every donor gave a peripheral blood sample, and the peripheral blood mononuclear cells from that sample were used for TCR beta sequencing. The Qiagen DNeasy Blood Extraction Kit was used to extract genomic DNA from the blood cell samples. This clonotype originated in a girl between 10 and 17 years old in good health and CMV-seropositive. Specimen: PBMCs. This chain is built from TRBV2 and TRBJ2-1; no D gene can be assigned with confidence. CDR3 protein: CASNLFGTAAYNEQFF. The DNA sequence is TGTGCCAGCAATCTTTTTGGAACAGCAGCCTACAATGAGCAGTTCTTC.